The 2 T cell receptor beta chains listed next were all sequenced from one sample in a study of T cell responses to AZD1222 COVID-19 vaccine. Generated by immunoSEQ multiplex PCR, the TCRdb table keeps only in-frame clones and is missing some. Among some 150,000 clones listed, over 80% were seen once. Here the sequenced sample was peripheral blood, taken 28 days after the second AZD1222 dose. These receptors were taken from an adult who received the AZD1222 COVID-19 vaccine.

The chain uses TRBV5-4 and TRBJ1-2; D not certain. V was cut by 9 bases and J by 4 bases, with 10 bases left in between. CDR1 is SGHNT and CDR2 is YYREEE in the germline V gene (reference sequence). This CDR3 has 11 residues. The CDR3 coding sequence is TGTGCCACCGCCCTGGGCTATGGCTACACCTTC. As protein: CATALGYGYTF.

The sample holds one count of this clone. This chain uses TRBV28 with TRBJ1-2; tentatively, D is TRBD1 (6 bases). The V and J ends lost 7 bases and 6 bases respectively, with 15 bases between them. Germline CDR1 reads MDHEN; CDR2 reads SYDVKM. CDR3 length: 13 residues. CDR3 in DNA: TGTGCCAGCACCCTTGACAGGACCCATGGCTACACCTTC. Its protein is CASTLDRTHGYTF.